Following are 13 T cell receptor beta chains from one sample sequenced in a study of shared clonotypes between healthy human individuals. Clones were read by immunoSEQ multiplex PCR, and TCRdb kept only the in-frame ones, dropping some. The table shows 1.5 million to 1.9 million clones, with around 98% occurring only once. Sequencing was performed on naive CD4+ T cells sorted from blood. The subset denotes: CD45RA+ positively selected. The receptors come from a young man in good health.

J is TRBJ1-4 and V is TRBV5-1; possibly TRBD1 for D (5 bases). The germline CDR1 and CDR2 sequences are SGHRS and YFSETQ. Trimming took 4 bases from V and 8 from J, leaving 15 bases between them. The CDR3 covers 14 residues. DNA of the CDR3: TGCGCCAGCAGCGATACAGGTGGACGCGAAAAACTGTTTTTT. Translation: CASSDTGGREKLFF.

This rearrangement joins TRBV5-6 to TRBJ2-1; 9 bases line up with TRBD2. The CDR3 contains 15 residues. Germline CDR1 SGHDT, CDR2 YYEEEE. Trimming cost V 4 bases and J 6 bases; bases outside gene matches: 8. The CDR3 DNA reads TGTGCCAGCAGCCCGGGACTAGCCGAGGGCAATGAGCAGTTCTTC. The encoded protein is CASSPGLAEGNEQFF.

This rearrangement joins TRBV10-3 to TRBJ2-5; TRBD2 might be the D (7 bases). This CDR3 comprises 14 residues. Germline V gene lookup returns CDR1 ENHRY and CDR2 SYGVKD. V was clipped by 3 bases and J by 4 bases, with 12 bases between them. This CDR3 reads CAISDLGGRETQYF. The CDR3, as DNA: TGTGCCATCAGTGACTTGGGGGGGCGAGAGACCCAGTACTTC.

This clone was seen a single time. In the same sample, other DNA sequences code for this CDR3. V gene TRBV4-3 combines with J gene TRBJ2-7; D gene unclear. V was shortened by 1 base and J by 4 bases, with 5 bases between the two germline ends. Germline CDR1 LGHNA, CDR2 YSLEER. This CDR3 spans 12 amino acids. The CDR3 DNA is TGCGCCAGCAGCCAAGGTAGTTACGAGCAGTACTTC. Its protein is CASSQGSYEQYF.

The chain combines TRBV18 with TRBJ1-2, with a weak D call TRBD1 (5 bases). V lost 3 bases to trimming and J lost 7 bases, with 15 bases between them. The CDR3 is 14 residues long. The germline V gene has CDR1 KGHSH and CDR2 LQKENI. CDR3 in amino acids: CASSPDQGTGGYTF. CDR3 DNA sequence: TGTGCCAGCTCACCCGACCAGGGAACGGGTGGCTACACCTTC. Full variable domain (rest looked up from reference TRBV18 and TRBJ1-2): NAGVMQNPRHLVRRRGQEARLRCSPMKGHSHVYWYRQLPEEGLKFMVYLQKENIIDESGMPKERFSAEFPKEGPSILRIQQVVRGDSAAYFCASSPDQGTGGYTFGSGTRLTVV.

The chain recombines TRBV6-1 with TRBJ1-5; D call uncertain. The CDR3 loop spans 13 amino acids. Germline CDR1 and CDR2: MNHNS and SASEGT. The V gene lost 1 base and the J gene lost 6 bases, with 7 bases spanning the gap. The CDR3: CASSEERRQPQHF. In DNA form, the CDR3 reads TGTGCCAGCAGTGAAGAACGGCGTCAGCCCCAGCATTTT.

The rearrangement links TRBV18 to TRBJ1-1; TRBD1 aligns across 12 bases. Germline CDR1 and CDR2: KGHSH and LQKENI. Germline trimming cut 3 bases from V and 5 bases from J; bases unmatched to any gene: 7. This CDR3 region has 16 residues. The CDR3 sequence: CASSPPGQGARTEAFF. The DNA of the CDR3 is TGTGCCAGCTCACCTCCGGGACAGGGGGCCCGAACTGAAGCTTTCTTT.

The chain carries TRBV5-4 and TRBJ1-2; D is perhaps TRBD1 (6 bases). Trimming stripped 1 base from V and 6 bases from J, with 13 bases between. In germline, CDR1 is SGHNT, CDR2 YYREEE (reference sequence). The CDR3 covers 14 residues. Here the CDR3 DNA reads TGTGCCAGCAGCTTGAGGGGGGTCTCGAATGGCTACACCTTC. It encodes CASSLRGVSNGYTF.

V is TRBV4-2 and J is TRBJ2-3; TRBD2 agrees at 14 bases. Unmatched junction bases numbered 9, after V lost 4 bases and J lost 3 bases. The V gene's germline CDR1 is LGHNA and CDR2 YNFKEQ. The CDR3 has 18 amino acids. CDR3 sequence: CASSRTGTSGSLTDTQYF. CDR3 DNA: TGTGCCAGCAGCCGAACCGGGACTAGCGGGAGTCTAACAGATACGCAGTATTTT.

For this clone: Other nucleotide sequences in the sample specify the same CDR3. The rearrangement links TRBV28 to TRBJ2-3; D not resolved. V gave up 7 bases and J gave up 5 bases, with 10 bases separating them. Germline V gene data show CDR1 as MDHEN and CDR2 as SYDVKM. The CDR3 spans 12 residues. The CDR3 is CASTSAGDTQYF. The CDR3 region has the DNA TGTGCCAGCACTTCCGCAGGAGATACGCAGTATTTT.

This rearrangement joins TRBV5-6 to TRBJ2-1; D unclear. Trimming removed 0 bases from V and 9 bases from J, with 4 bases in between. The CDR3 extends over 11 amino acids. The germline V gene encodes CDR1 SGHDT and CDR2 YYEEEE. This chain's CDR3 is CASSLDSEQFF. The CDR3 DNA is TGTGCCAGCAGCTTGGACAGTGAGCAGTTCTTC.

The chain employs TRBV18 and TRBJ2-5; TRBD2 matches at 9 bases. The junction had 3 bases not matched to a gene; V was cut back by 2 bases and J by 2 bases. This CDR3 comprises 15 residues. The V gene's germline CDR1 is KGHSH and CDR2 LQKENI. The DNA of the CDR3 is TGTGCCAGCTCACCATTCCTAGCGGGACAAGAGACCCAGTACTTC. Translated, it gives CASSPFLAGQETQYF.

J is TRBJ2-2 and V is TRBV10-3, with 12 bases aligning to TRBD2. Germline CDR1 and CDR2: ENHRY and SYGVKD. CDR3 length equals 18 residues. The V gene end was trimmed by 8 bases and the J gene end by 2 bases; junction bases not matched to a gene: 12. CDR3 DNA: TGTGCCATCTCCCCCGGGGCTAGCGGGAGGGTTAACACCGGGGAGCTGTTTTTT. This sequence encodes CAISPGASGRVNTGELFF.